The 20 T cell receptor beta chains below come from one sample, sequenced in a study of blood T cell repertoires in COVID-19. Clones were sequenced by immunoSEQ multiplex PCR, and TCRdb holds only the in-frame ones, with some missing. The table includes about 300,000 clones, around 88% detected once. The material sequenced was peripheral blood. The receptors here all came from a woman between 45 and 60 years old with acute or convalescent COVID-19.

J is TRBJ1-6 and V is TRBV28; maybe TRBD1 (5 bases). CDR1 is MDHEN, CDR2 SYDVKM, per germline. Trimming cost V 5 bases and J 8 bases, with 13 bases left between them. The CDR3 has 14 amino acids. CDR3 amino acids: CASSKTAGYSPLHF. The CDR3 DNA reads TGTGCCAGCAGTAAGACAGCGGGATATTCACCCCTCCACTTT.

The chain combines TRBV9 with TRBJ1-2; 8 bases fit TRBD1. The CDR3 consists of 17 residues. The germline V gene has CDR1 SGDLS and CDR2 YYNGEE. The trim removed 3 bases at V and 0 bases at J, leaving 10 bases unmatched. CDR3: CASSERTGPTPNYGYTF. CDR3 sequence (DNA): TGTGCCAGCAGCGAGAGGACAGGGCCAACCCCTAACTATGGCTACACCTTC.

This chain uses TRBV19 with TRBJ2-1; TRBD1 might be the D (5 bases). The V and J ends lost 1 base and 0 bases respectively, with 7 bases between them. The CDR3 sequence is 15 residues long. Germline V gives CDR1 LNHDA, CDR2 SQIVND (reference sequence). The chain's CDR3 is CASSIAGHSYNEQFF. The CDR3 region has the DNA TGTGCCAGTAGTATAGCTGGACACTCCTACAATGAGCAGTTCTTC.

This clone appeared once. The chain combines TRBV28 with TRBJ1-6; 7 bases line up with TRBD1. Germline V gene lookup returns CDR1 MDHEN and CDR2 SYDVKM. The V and J ends lost 8 bases and 10 bases, in that order; junction bases with no gene match: 8. The CDR3 contains 13 residues. CDR3: CASFTGVGSPLHF. The CDR3 region has the DNA TGTGCCAGCTTCACAGGGGTCGGGTCACCCCTCCACTTT.

V is TRBV12-3 or TRBV12-4 and J is TRBJ1-1; no clear D gene. This CDR3 spans 13 amino acids. The V and J ends lost 5 bases and 4 bases respectively, with 11 bases between them. The DNA for the CDR3 is TGTGCCAGCAGTCTAAGCGGACCCACTGAAGCTTTCTTT. Residues: CASSLSGPTEAFF.

This chain links TRBV10-3 with TRBJ1-3, with D possibly being TRBD1 (5 bases). V lost 7 bases to trimming and J lost 0 bases, with 16 bases between them. CDR1 is ENHRY and CDR2 is SYGVKD in the germline V gene. CDR3 length: 16 residues. The CDR3 region has the DNA TGTGCCATCACTCCGACAGCTACCTACTCTGGAAACACCATATATTTT. Encoded protein: CAITPTATYSGNTIYF.

The chain recombines TRBV7-2 with TRBJ2-7, with TRBD2 identical over 12 bases. This CDR3 contains 18 residues. The V gene's germline CDR1 is SGHTA and CDR2 FQGNSA. V was clipped by 2 bases and J by 2 bases; unmatched bases: 10. The CDR3 here is CASSLRLAGGMKTYEQYF. The CDR3 coding sequence is TGTGCCAGCAGCTTAAGGCTAGCGGGAGGGATGAAAACCTACGAGCAGTACTTC.

The V call is TRBV2, the J call TRBJ2-1; unclear D gene. The V end lost 5 bases, the J end lost 6 bases, and 11 bases lay between the germline ends. This CDR3 contains 13 residues. Germline CDR1 is SNHLY and CDR2 is FYNNEI. CDR3 sequence reads: CASSISVVNEQFF. The CDR3 DNA sequence: TGTGCCAGCAGTATCTCCGTAGTCAATGAGCAGTTCTTC.

The chain carries TRBV5-1 and TRBJ2-1, with TRBD2 as a possible D gene (6 bases). V lost 0 bases and J 1 base, leaving 8 bases between the germline ends. Germline assignment: CDR1 SGHRS and CDR2 YFSETQ. The CDR3 spans 15 residues. The CDR3 coding sequence is TGCGCCAGCAGCTTGGCAGCGGGTTCCTACAATGAGCAGTTCTTC. It encodes CASSLAAGSYNEQFF.

The chain joins TRBV6-2 or TRBV6-3 to TRBJ1-5; TRBD1 matches at 7 bases. Germline CDR1 and CDR2: MNHEY and SVGEGT. The CDR3 length is 14 residues. J gave up 7 bases and V 5 bases, and 8 bases lay outside the gene matches. Here the CDR3 reads CASSPTGWGQPQHF. In DNA form, the CDR3 reads TGTGCCAGCAGTCCGACAGGGTGGGGCCAGCCCCAGCATTTT.

The J gene is TRBJ1-5, the V gene TRBV12-3 or TRBV12-4, with a weak D call TRBD1 (6 bases). This CDR3 spans 12 amino acids. Trimming took off 3 bases at V and 7 bases at J, with 7 bases between the two ends. The CDR3 sequence: CASSFRGQPQHF. The CDR3 region has the DNA TGTGCCAGCAGTTTCAGGGGACAGCCCCAGCATTTT.

V is TRBV7-9 and J is TRBJ2-1; D is possibly TRBD2 (6 bases). With 0 bases removed from V and 10 bases from J, the gap between germline ends came to 7 bases. CDR3 length: 12 residues. Per the germline V gene, CDR1 is SEHNR and CDR2 is FQNEAQ (reference sequence). The CDR3: CASSLAAGEQFF. In nucleotides, the CDR3 is TGTGCCAGCAGCTTAGCGGCGGGAGAGCAGTTCTTC.

CDR3 loop: CASSPRSENYGYTF. CDR3 DNA sequence: TGTGCCAGCAGCCCCCGCTCAGAAAACTATGGCTACACCTTC. The chain recombines TRBV7-3 with TRBJ1-2; D gene uncertain. The CDR3 length is 14 residues. Germline loops: CDR1 SGHTA, CDR2 FQGTGA. V was cut by 5 bases and J by 2 bases, with 12 bases left in between.

This rearrangement joins TRBV11-3 to TRBJ2-1; the match to TRBD1 covers 9 bases. Germline CDR1 reads SGHNT; CDR2 reads YENEEA. This CDR3 is 19 amino acids long. J gave up 3 bases and V 1 base, and 13 bases lay outside the gene matches. The CDR3 is CASSLGVSEGQGFYNEQFF. In nucleotides, the CDR3 is TGTGCCAGCAGCTTAGGTGTTTCCGAGGGACAGGGCTTCTACAATGAGCAGTTCTTC.

The chain uses TRBV27 and TRBJ2-1, with TRBD1 as a possible D gene (5 bases). CDR3 length: 13 residues. Germline V lookup: CDR1 MNHEY, CDR2 SMNVEV (reference sequence). Trimming removed 6 bases at V and 5 bases at J, with 11 bases between. The CDR3 reads CASRPLGHNEQFF. The CDR3 coding sequence is TGTGCCAGCAGGCCTCTGGGGCACAATGAGCAGTTCTTC.

The rearrangement joins TRBV13 to TRBJ2-3; 12 bases line up with TRBD2. The CDR3 has 17 residues. The germline gives CDR1 PRHDT, CDR2 FYEKMQ (reference sequence). After removal of 4 bases from V and 4 bases from J, the junction contained 9 bases not matched to a gene. The CDR3, as DNA: TGTGCCAGCAGCTCAAAGCGGACTAGCGGGAACTCAGATACGCAGTATTTT. It encodes CASSSKRTSGNSDTQYF. Full variable domain (rest looked up from reference TRBV13 and TRBJ2-3): AAGVIQSPRHLIKEKRETATLKCYPIPRHDTVYWYQQGPGQDPQFLISFYEKMQSDKGSIPDRFSAQQFSDYHSELNMSSLELGDSALYFCASSSKRTSGNSDTQYFGPGTRLTVL.

This chain joins TRBV9 and TRBJ1-1, with 7 bases matching TRBD1. Germline V gene lookup returns CDR1 SGDLS and CDR2 YYNGEE. This CDR3 has 15 residues. V gave up 2 bases and J gave up 1 base; unmatched junction bases: 5. CDR3 sequence: CASSVYQGENTEAFF. CDR3 in DNA: TGTGCCAGCAGCGTCTACCAGGGGGAGAACACTGAAGCTTTCTTT.

The CDR3 reads CASKRTAGNTIYF. The CDR3 nucleotides read TGTGCCAGCAAAAGAACGGCTGGAAACACCATATATTTT. The chain recombines TRBV12-3 or TRBV12-4 with TRBJ1-3, with D unclear. Trimming stripped 7 bases from V and 2 bases from J, with 9 bases between. The CDR3 spans 13 residues.

The chain is built from TRBV28 and TRBJ2-5; D uncertain. The CDR3 runs to 13 residues. In germline, CDR1 is MDHEN, CDR2 SYDVKM. Deletions cut 5 bases from V and 4 bases from J, with 11 bases between. CDR3 loop: CASSPLGPETQYF. In DNA form, the CDR3 reads TGTGCCAGCAGTCCCCTGGGCCCAGAGACCCAGTACTTC.

The chain is built from TRBV9 and TRBJ2-2; 10 bases align to TRBD2. Germline assignment: CDR1 SGDLS and CDR2 YYNGEE. The J segment lost 7 bases and the V segment lost 8 bases, leaving 11 bases of the junction unmatched. This CDR3 comprises 15 residues. The CDR3 DNA sequence: TGTGCCAGTAACCCCGGGACTAGCGACAACGGGGAGCTGTTTTTT. This codes for CASNPGTSDNGELFF.